This TCR beta chain was documented in a study of immune evolution from preneoplasia to lung adenocarcinoma. General study points: KRAS-mutant nodules had the highest T cell clonality.

Regarding this clone: What it binds is unknown.

This table comes from immunoSEQ multiplex PCR, and its TCRdb copy is limited to in-frame clones, with some not included. Among around 6,100 clones listed, around four fifths were seen once. The V gene end was trimmed by 2 bases and the J gene end by 4 bases; junction bases not matched to a gene: 5. CDR1 is SNHLY, CDR2 FYNNEI, per germline. CDR3 length equals 14 residues. The TCR originated in a person aged 50-70 years with lung adenocarcinoma. V is TRBV2 and J is TRBJ2-7; 7 positions match TRBD1. Sequenced sample: FFPE minimally invasive lung adenocarcinoma tissue. The DNA for the CDR3 is TGTGCCAGCAGTGAATTGGGACAGTCTTACGAGCAGTACTTC. Translation gives CASSELGQSYEQYF.